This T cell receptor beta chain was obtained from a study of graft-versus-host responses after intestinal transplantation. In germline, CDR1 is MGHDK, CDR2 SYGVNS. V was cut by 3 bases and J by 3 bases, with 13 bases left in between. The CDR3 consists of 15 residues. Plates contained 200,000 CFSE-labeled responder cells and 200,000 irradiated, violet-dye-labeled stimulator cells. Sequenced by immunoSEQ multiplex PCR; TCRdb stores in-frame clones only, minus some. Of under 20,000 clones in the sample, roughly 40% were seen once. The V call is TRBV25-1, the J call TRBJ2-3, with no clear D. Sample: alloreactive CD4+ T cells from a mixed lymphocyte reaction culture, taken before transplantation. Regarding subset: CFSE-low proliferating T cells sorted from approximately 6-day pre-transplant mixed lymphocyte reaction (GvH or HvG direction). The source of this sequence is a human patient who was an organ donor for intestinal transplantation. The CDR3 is CASSEFAGRTDTQYF. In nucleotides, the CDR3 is TGTGCCAGCAGTGAGTTTGCAGGAAGGACAGATACGCAGTATTTT.